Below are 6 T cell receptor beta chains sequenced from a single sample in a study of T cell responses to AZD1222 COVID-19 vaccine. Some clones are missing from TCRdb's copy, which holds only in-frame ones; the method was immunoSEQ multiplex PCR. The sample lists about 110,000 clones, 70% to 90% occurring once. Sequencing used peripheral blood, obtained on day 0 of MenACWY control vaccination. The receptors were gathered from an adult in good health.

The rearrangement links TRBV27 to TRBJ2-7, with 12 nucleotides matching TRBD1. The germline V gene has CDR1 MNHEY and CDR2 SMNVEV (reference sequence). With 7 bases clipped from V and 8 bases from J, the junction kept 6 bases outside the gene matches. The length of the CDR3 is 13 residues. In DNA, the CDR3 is TGTGCCAGCAAAGCGGGACAGGGGGCAAAGCAGTACTTC. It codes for CASKAGQGAKQYF.

CDR3 in DNA: TGTGCCAGCGGGTTGCTATCTGGGGCCAACGTCCTGACTTTC. This codes for CASGLLSGANVLTF. The V and J genes are TRBV28 and TRBJ2-6; D is undetermined. This CDR3 contains 14 residues. V lost 8 bases to trimming and J lost 1 base, with 9 bases between them. Per the germline V gene, CDR1 is MDHEN and CDR2 is SYDVKM.

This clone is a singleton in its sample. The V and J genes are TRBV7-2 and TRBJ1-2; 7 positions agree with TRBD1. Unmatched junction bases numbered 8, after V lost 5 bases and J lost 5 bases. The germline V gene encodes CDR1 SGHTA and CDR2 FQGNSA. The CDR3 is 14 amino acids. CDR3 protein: CASSPRQGRYGYTF. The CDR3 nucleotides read TGTGCCAGCAGCCCCAGACAGGGACGATATGGCTACACCTTC.

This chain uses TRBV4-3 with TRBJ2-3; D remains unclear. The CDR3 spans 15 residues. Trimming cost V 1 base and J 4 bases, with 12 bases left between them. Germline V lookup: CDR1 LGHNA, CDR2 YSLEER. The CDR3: CASSQVFGAADTQYF. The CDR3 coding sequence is TGCGCCAGCAGCCAAGTTTTCGGAGCAGCAGATACGCAGTATTTT.

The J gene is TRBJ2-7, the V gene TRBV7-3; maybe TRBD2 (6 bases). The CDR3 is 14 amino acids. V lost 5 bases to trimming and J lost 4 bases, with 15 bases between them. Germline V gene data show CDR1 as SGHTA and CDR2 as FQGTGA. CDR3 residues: CASSPGTGAYEQYF. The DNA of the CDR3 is TGTGCCAGCAGCCCCGGGACTGGGGCATACGAGCAGTACTTC.

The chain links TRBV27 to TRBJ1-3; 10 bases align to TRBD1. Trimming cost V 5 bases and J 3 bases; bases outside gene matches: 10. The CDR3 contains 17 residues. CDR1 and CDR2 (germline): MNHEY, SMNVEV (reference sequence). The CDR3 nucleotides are TGTGCCAGCAGTCCCCATGGACAGGGGGTTCGTGGAAACACCATATATTTT. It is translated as CASSPHGQGVRGNTIYF.